These T cell receptor beta chains were read from a single sample in a study of cytomegalovirus exposure and HLA in healthy donors. Here immunoSEQ multiplex PCR was the method, and the copy in TCRdb shows in-frame clones only, minus some. This sample carries some 91,000 clones, more than 75% of them seen once, and the ten largest clones take 0.76%. The sample consisted of PBMCs. These TCRs come from a woman aged 55 to 70 in good health and CMV-seronegative. The CDR3 runs from the conserved cysteine through the conserved F or W. Not every row has a clone size; where given, it reads once, few, many or a size class.

clone size	J gene	V gene	CDR3 protein
-	TRBJ2-7	TRBV6-5	CASSPGLAETYEQYF
-	TRBJ2-3	TRBV28	CASSRAGASTDTQYF
-	TRBJ2-7	TRBV19	CASSRGGDLYEQYF
-	TRBJ2-7	TRBV29-1	CSVSEYYEQYF
-	TRBJ2-7	TRBV6-5	CASSSLALAAYEQYF
-	TRBJ2-7	TRBV6-5	CASSYGTGLEYEQYF
-	TRBJ2-5	TRBV7-9	CASSPDSEETQYF
-	TRBJ2-5	TRBV6-1	CASRHSGGAGETQYF
-	TRBJ1-2	TRBV4-3	CASSQVRGTGYYGYTF
-	TRBJ2-7	TRBV21-1	CASSGRRGSYEQYF
-	TRBJ2-7	TRBV13	CASSSEAGGHYEQYF
-	TRBJ1-1	TRBV19	CASRGTGRVTEAFF
-	TRBJ2-7	TRBV30	CAWSVRQGEQYF
-	TRBJ2-3	TRBV19	CASSTTGTMKDTQYF
-	TRBJ1-4	TRBV30	CAWSVYPGTGEKLFF
-	TRBJ1-2	TRBV7-9	CASSNRAGGYGYTF
-	TRBJ1-4	TRBV20-1	CSAGLNEKLFF
-	TRBJ2-3	TRBV27	CASSPNRDRGQMAQYF
once	TRBJ1-5	TRBV19	CASKQYGQNSNQPQHF
-	TRBJ2-5	TRBV5-1	CASRADQETQYF
once	TRBJ2-5	TRBV2	CASSAAQYF
few	TRBJ1-4	TRBV10-3	CAISDGREAEKLFF
-	TRBJ2-7	TRBV10-3	CAISALRTGGGNEQYF
-	TRBJ1-1	TRBV5-1	CASSLGQSNTEAFF
-	TRBJ2-3	TRBV7-8	CASSLGGGPGDTQYF
-	TRBJ1-2	TRBV7-2	CASSLASRSYGYTF
-	TRBJ1-3	TRBV7-2	CASSPPGGTGNTIYF
-	TRBJ2-7	TRBV7-2	CASSLGTGRTLYEQYF
once	TRBJ2-1	TRBV7-2	CASSSRDRGLNEQFF
-	TRBJ1-4	TRBV4-1	CASSPGPGQGLEKLFF
few	TRBJ1-6	TRBV27	CASSFTGQGKYSPLHF
-	TRBJ1-5	TRBV4-1	CASGPQGSLNQPQHF
-	TRBJ2-5	TRBV6-1	CASSEMRFWETQYF
-	TRBJ1-1	TRBV7-8	CASSFTGTGAEEAFF
-	TRBJ2-3	TRBV10-2	CASLAGEGADTQYF
-	TRBJ2-1	TRBV29-1	CSVGRLAGEGEQFF
-	TRBJ2-1	TRBV9	CASSVELVPNEQFF
once	TRBJ1-2	TRBV6-1	CASSELNLRGYGYTF
-	TRBJ2-7	TRBV30	CAWRIRSSGSDEQYF
-	TRBJ1-1	TRBV10-3	CAISGGRGMGVGTEAFF